The present T cell receptor (beta chain) was sequenced within a study of technical replicates of blood from four donors. This clone appeared a few times. Using immunoSEQ multiplex PCR, the repertoire was profiled, and TCRdb retains in-frame clones only, with some absent. The sample yields about 54,000 clones, 90% to 95% seen once. CDR3 length equals 14 residues. The germline V gene has CDR1 SGDLS and CDR2 YYNGEE. V dropped 0 bases and J dropped 10 bases, with 16 bases sitting between them. Sequenced: T cells isolated from PBMCs. This clonotype was sampled from a human donor in good health. J is TRBJ1-1 and V is TRBV9; no clear D gene. The CDR3 spells CASSVGNSPLSAFF. DNA for the CDR3: TGTGCCAGCAGCGTAGGGAACAGTCCGTTATCAGCTTTCTTT.